Below, 6 T cell receptor beta chains from the same sample are listed, as sequenced in a study of post-analysis software for immune sequencing data (dated by TCRdb to the mid-2010s). Broad study findings and their caveats: Patients showed significantly higher frequencies than controls for a handful of TRBV segments, among them TRBV5-6, TRBV5-1 and TRBV20-1.

Their cognate antigens are unknown. Libraries were made using PCR. The instrument given in TCRdb is Illumina HiSeq 2500. To reduce PCR and sequencing biases, unique molecular identifiers were built into the TCR beta cDNA libraries. Using fastp trimming at Q25 and MiXCR clonotype assembly, TCRdb reanalyzed the public sequencing data and kept in-frame beta chains. Entries are consolidated by CDR3 protein sequence, retaining the most common genes and DNA. The sample table records about 170,000 distinct CDR3 sequences; 30% of these occur just once. The ten most abundant clones make up approximately 1.5% of the sample. The sequencing input was blood. Every receptor here comes from a girl aged 5 to 17 with multiple sclerosis.

Only a few counts were recorded for this clonotype. The rearrangement uses TRBV20-1 and TRBJ2-1; 7 positions match TRBD2. CDR1 and CDR2 (germline): DFQATT, SNEGSKA (reference sequence). V trimming: 3 bases; J trimming: 0 bases; junction bases outside the gene matches: 11. This CDR3 has 17 residues. CDR3 region: CSARGGSGQSSYNEQFF. The CDR3 DNA reads TGCAGTGCTAGGGGGGGGAGCGGCCAATCCTCCTACAATGAGCAGTTCTTC.

The chain is built from TRBV19 and TRBJ2-7, with TRBD2 matching over 7 bases. This CDR3 is built from 16 residues. Germline V lookup: CDR1 LNHDA, CDR2 SQIVND (reference sequence). With 8 bases clipped from V and 5 bases from J, the junction kept 18 bases outside the gene matches. The CDR3 loop reads CASARGFPPGGNEQYF. The CDR3 bases are TGTGCCAGTGCTAGGGGCTTCCCTCCGGGGGGAAACGAGCAGTACTTC. The variable domain in full, with the rest retrieved from reference TRBV19 and TRBJ2-7, is DGGITQSPKYLFRKEGQNVTLSCEQNLNHDAMYWYRQDPGQGLRLIYYSQIVNDFQKGDIAEGYSVSREKKESFPLTVTSAQKNPTAFYLCASARGFPPGGNEQYFGPGTRLTVT.

The chain links TRBV4-1 to TRBJ2-2; D is possibly TRBD1 (5 bases). Per the germline V gene, CDR1 is MGHRA and CDR2 is YSYEKL. V shed 4 bases and J shed 6 bases, with 15 bases lying between them. The CDR3 is 15 residues long. In DNA form, the CDR3 reads TGCGCCAGCAGCCCGATAGGGCAAGGGGCCGGGGAGCTGTTTTTT. This sequence encodes CASSPIGQGAGELFF.

This clonotype was observed a few times. The V call is TRBV5-1, the J call TRBJ1-2; 8 nucleotides line up with TRBD1. Germline-derived CDR1 and CDR2 are SGHRS and YFSETQ. The CDR3 has 15 amino acids. V gave up 3 bases and J gave up 4 bases; unmatched junction bases: 8. CDR3 residues: CASSSSAGGGYGYTF. The CDR3 bases are TGCGCCAGCAGCTCGAGCGCAGGGGGCGGCTATGGCTACACCTTC.

Comments on this clonotype: Given a much more abundant clone one base away, this may be a read error. The rearrangement links TRBV6-1 to TRBJ2-1, with 7 bases lining up with TRBD2. CDR1 is MNHNS, CDR2 SASEGT, per germline. Trimming took 5 bases from V and 3 from J; bases not matched to a gene: 19. This CDR3 has 19 residues. Here the CDR3 DNA reads TGTGCCAGCAGTCGAAGCAGCCCGGGAGGTCGGCTGGGCTACAATGAGCAGTTCTTC. This encodes CASSRSSPGGRLGYNEQFF.

This chain links TRBV4-1 with TRBJ1-3; TRBD1 is a possible D gene (5 bases). The CDR3 length is 15 residues. Germline V gene data show CDR1 as MGHRA and CDR2 as YSYEKL. V gave up 0 bases and J gave up 2 bases, with 8 bases separating them. CDR3 DNA: TGCGCCAGCAGCCAAGATCCAGGGACTGGAAACACCATATATTTT. It codes for CASSQDPGTGNTIYF.